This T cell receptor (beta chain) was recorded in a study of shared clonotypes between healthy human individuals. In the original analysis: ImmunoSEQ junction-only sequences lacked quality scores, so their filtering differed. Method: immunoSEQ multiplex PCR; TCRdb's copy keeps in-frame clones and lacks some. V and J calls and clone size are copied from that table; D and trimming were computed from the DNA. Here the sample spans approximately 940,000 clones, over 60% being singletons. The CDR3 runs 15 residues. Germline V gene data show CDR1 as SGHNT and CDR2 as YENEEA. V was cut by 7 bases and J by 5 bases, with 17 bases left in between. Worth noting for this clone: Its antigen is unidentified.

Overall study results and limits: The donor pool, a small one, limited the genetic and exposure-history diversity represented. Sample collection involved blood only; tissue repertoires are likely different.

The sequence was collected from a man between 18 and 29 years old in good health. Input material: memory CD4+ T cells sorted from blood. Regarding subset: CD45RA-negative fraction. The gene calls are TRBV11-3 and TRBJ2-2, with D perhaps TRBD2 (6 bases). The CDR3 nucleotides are TGTGCCAGCACCGAGACCCCCAGCGGGACCGGGGAGCTGTTTTTT. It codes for CASTETPSGTGELFF. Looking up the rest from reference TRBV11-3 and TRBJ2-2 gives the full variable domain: EAGVVQSPRYKIIEKKQPVAFWCNPISGHNTLYWYLQNLGQGPELLIRYENEEAVDDSQLPKDRFSAERLKGVDSTLKIQPAELGDSAVYLCASTETPSGTGELFFGEGSRLTVL.